The 16 T cell receptor beta chains below were found in one sample sequenced in a study of shared clonotypes between healthy human individuals. CD45RO-negative CD8 cells positively selected for CCR7 made up the naive population, which excluded terminally differentiated effector memory CD45RA+ cells. Profiling relied on immunoSEQ multiplex PCR, and the TCRdb table lists in-frame clones only, not all of them. The repertoire consists of hundreds of thousands of clones, with 95% to 98% occurring once and the leading ten covering 0.3%. The sequencing input was naive CD8+ T cells sorted from blood. The receptors stem from a man aged 30 to 45 in good health.

This clone has only one observation. The chain combines TRBV19 with TRBJ2-3, with TRBD1 matching over 9 bases. The J segment lost 2 bases and the V segment lost 9 bases, leaving 3 bases of the junction unmatched. The CDR3 covers 13 residues. Germline CDR1 LNHDA, CDR2 SQIVND (reference sequence). CDR3 loop: CASGTGTTDTQYF. As DNA, the CDR3 is TGTGCCAGCGGGACAGGGACCACAGATACGCAGTATTTT.

The gene calls are TRBV19 and TRBJ2-2; unclear D gene. The V end was cut by 1 base, the J end by 6 bases, with 6 bases between. The CDR3 spans 13 residues. Germline-derived CDR1 and CDR2 are LNHDA and SQIVND (reference sequence). CDR3 in amino acids: CASSIGFPGELFF. CDR3 DNA: TGTGCCAGTAGTATAGGATTCCCCGGGGAGCTGTTTTTT. Full variable domain (outside the CDR3, taken from reference TRBV19 and TRBJ2-2): DGGITQSPKYLFRKEGQNVTLSCEQNLNHDAMYWYRQDPGQGLRLIYYSQIVNDFQKGDIAEGYSVSREKKESFPLTVTSAQKNPTAFYLCASSIGFPGELFFGEGSRLTVL.

This clone was counted once. The rearrangement joins TRBV7-9 to TRBJ2-1, with no clear D. Germline CDR1 reads SEHNR; CDR2 reads FQNEAQ (reference sequence). The CDR3 extends over 14 amino acids. Trimming stripped 3 bases from V and 6 bases from J, with 12 bases between. For the CDR3, the DNA is TGTGCCAGCAGCTTGCCTAGTGGTGGCAATGAGCAGTTCTTC. Translated, it gives CASSLPSGGNEQFF.

J is TRBJ2-4 and V is TRBV7-8; D unclear. The V end lost 5 bases, the J end lost 12 bases, and 17 bases lay between the germline ends. The CDR3 is 13 amino acids. The germline CDR1 and CDR2 sequences are SGHVS and FQNEAQ. This CDR3 is CASSPQYPSPQYF. The CDR3 DNA sequence: TGTGCCAGCAGCCCCCAATATCCGAGCCCTCAGTACTTC.

V usage is TRBV13 and J usage is TRBJ2-7, with 8 bases lining up with TRBD2. CDR1 PRHDT and CDR2 FYEKMQ come from the germline V gene (reference sequence). V gave up 5 bases and J gave up 3 bases; unmatched junction bases: 12. This CDR3 is 16 amino acids long. As DNA, the CDR3 is TGTGCCAGCAGCCTACAAACTAGCGGTCTTATCTACGAGCAGTACTTC. It specifies CASSLQTSGLIYEQYF.

The chain has TRBV7-9 and TRBJ2-7, with 7 bases identical to TRBD2. J gave up 0 bases and V 2 bases, and 13 bases lay outside the gene matches. From germline, CDR1 is SEHNR and CDR2 FQNEAQ (reference sequence). CDR3 length equals 18 residues. CDR3 loop: CASSLILGSGPSSYEQYF. CDR3 DNA sequence: TGTGCCAGCAGCTTAATCTTGGGTAGCGGGCCGAGCTCCTACGAGCAGTACTTC.

This chain connects TRBV19 to TRBJ1-5; D gene ambiguous. The CDR3 covers 13 residues. Germline loops: CDR1 LNHDA, CDR2 SQIVND (reference sequence). The V end lost 5 bases, the J end lost 3 bases, and 8 bases lay between the germline ends. The CDR3 nucleotides read TGTGCCAGTAGTCTCTACTACAATCAGCCCCAGCATTTT. It translates to CASSLYYNQPQHF.

This clone came up once. The rearrangement links TRBV5-1 to TRBJ2-1; the match to TRBD1 covers 7 bases. The CDR3 contains 16 residues. Germline V CDR1 and CDR2: SGHRS, YFSETQ. V was clipped by 1 base and J by 6 bases; unmatched bases: 10. The CDR3 DNA sequence: TGCGCCAGCAGCTTGAATGGCGACAGGGTGGTCAATGAGCAGTTCTTC. It encodes CASSLNGDRVVNEQFF. The full variable domain, rest sourced from reference TRBV5-1 and TRBJ2-1, is KAGVTQTPRYLIKTRGQQVTLSCSPISGHRSVSWYQQTPGQGLQFLFEYFSETQRNKGNFPGRFSGRQFSNSRSEMNVSTLELGDSALYLCASSLNGDRVVNEQFFGPGTRLTVL.

The chain couples TRBV6-5 to TRBJ2-7, with D possibly being TRBD1 or TRBD2 (6 bases each). Germline CDR1 reads MNHEY; CDR2 reads SVGAGI. The CDR3 runs 14 residues. Trimming took off 0 bases at V and 3 bases at J, with 9 bases between the two ends. The CDR3 coding sequence is TGTGCCAGCAGTTACTCAGGGGGGTTCTACGAGCAGTACTTC. Protein product: CASSYSGGFYEQYF.

The rearrangement links TRBV7-9 to TRBJ2-1; D is unclear. The CDR3 sequence is 14 residues long. Germline loops: CDR1 SEHNR, CDR2 FQNEAQ (reference sequence). V lost 2 bases and J 5 bases, leaving 10 bases between the germline ends. In nucleotides, the CDR3 is TGTGCCAGCAGCTTAAGTATTGGCAACAATGAGCAGTTCTTC. Its translation: CASSLSIGNNEQFF.

This chain connects TRBV5-1 to TRBJ2-1; no reliable D call. The germline V and J ends were trimmed by 0 bases and 9 bases, with 22 bases remaining between them. The CDR3 spans 17 residues. Germline CDR1 reads SGHRS; CDR2 reads YFSETQ. CDR3 coding DNA: TGCGCCAGCAGCTTGGATCGTGACGGGCCCTTCCCCCCTGAGCAGTTCTTC. It translates to CASSLDRDGPFPPEQFF.

The rearrangement uses TRBV4-1 and TRBJ2-1; the match to TRBD2 covers 7 bases. J lost 5 bases, V lost 5 bases, and 18 bases had no gene match. CDR3 length: 18 amino acids. Per the germline V gene, CDR1 is MGHRA and CDR2 is YSYEKL. The CDR3: CASSSSPRSGLTNNEQFF. DNA of the CDR3: TGCGCCAGCAGCTCAAGCCCCCGTAGCGGGTTAACCAACAATGAGCAGTTCTTC.

V gene TRBV5-4 combines with J gene TRBJ1-4, with 9 bases lining up with TRBD1. Germline V gives CDR1 SGHNT, CDR2 YYREEE (reference sequence). The junction had 7 bases not matched to a gene; V was cut back by 2 bases and J by 8 bases. CDR3 size: 15 residues. In DNA, the CDR3 is TGTGCCAGCAGCTTTGCCGGGACAGGGTTAGAAAAACTGTTTTTT. Translation gives CASSFAGTGLEKLFF.

The rearrangement uses TRBV11-3 and TRBJ1-2, with D uncertain. The length of the CDR3 is 13 residues. Trimming shortened V by 0 bases and J by 7 bases, and 9 bases separated the two germline ends. Germline V lookup: CDR1 SGHNT, CDR2 YENEEA. The CDR3 is CASSLEGIGGYTF. In nucleotides, the CDR3 is TGTGCCAGCAGCTTAGAAGGGATCGGTGGCTACACCTTC.

This clone appeared a single time. The V call is TRBV5-1, the J call TRBJ2-1; 10 bases map to TRBD2. Germline V lookup: CDR1 SGHRS, CDR2 YFSETQ. V was pared by 4 bases and J by 0 bases, with 13 bases of the junction left unmatched. The CDR3 covers 19 residues. The CDR3: CASSVTTSGVGLSYNEQFF. For the CDR3, the DNA is TGCGCCAGCAGCGTTACAACTAGCGGGGTTGGCCTCTCCTACAATGAGCAGTTCTTC.

The rearrangement uses TRBV14 and TRBJ1-1; TRBD1 might be the D (5 bases). Between the trimmed V and J ends, which lost 2 bases and 4 bases, there was a span of 11 bases. The CDR3 is 14 residues long. Germline CDR1 and CDR2: SGHDN and FVKESK. Written as DNA, the CDR3 is TGTGCCAGCAGCCAAAAGACAGCCCTCACTGAAGCTTTCTTT. Protein: CASSQKTALTEAFF.